This T cell receptor (beta chain) came from a study of blood T cell repertoires in COVID-19. About the study: Some COVID-19 samples were acute and others convalescent; all came from the United States, Italy and Spain.

Seattle researchers signed up patients amid active infection and tracked them longitudinally. The table lists this clone with a count of one. Clones were sequenced by immunoSEQ multiplex PCR, and TCRdb holds only the in-frame ones, with some missing. The data contain over 250,000 clones, approximately 86% of them singletons. The CDR3 is 13 residues long. With 3 bases clipped from V and 9 bases from J, the junction kept 5 bases outside the gene matches. The receptor's source is a woman in her 70s with COVID-19, enrolled during active disease. The sequenced sample was peripheral blood. The chain recombines TRBV12-3 or TRBV12-4 with TRBJ2-1; TRBD2 matches at 7 bases. The CDR3 sequence is CASSFNGEGEQFF. Here the CDR3 DNA reads TGTGCCAGCAGTTTTAATGGGGAGGGTGAGCAGTTCTTC.